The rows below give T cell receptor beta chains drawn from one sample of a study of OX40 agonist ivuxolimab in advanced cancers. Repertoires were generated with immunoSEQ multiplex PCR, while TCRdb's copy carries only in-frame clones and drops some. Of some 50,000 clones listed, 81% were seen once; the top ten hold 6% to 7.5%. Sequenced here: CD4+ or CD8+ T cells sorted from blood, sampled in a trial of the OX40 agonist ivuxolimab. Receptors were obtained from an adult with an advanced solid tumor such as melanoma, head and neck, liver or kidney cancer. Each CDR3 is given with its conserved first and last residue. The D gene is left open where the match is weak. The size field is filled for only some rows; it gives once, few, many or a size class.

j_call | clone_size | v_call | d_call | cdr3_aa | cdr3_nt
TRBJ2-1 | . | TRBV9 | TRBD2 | CASSPRLAGENEQFF | TGTGCCAGCAGCCCTCGACTAGCGGGGGAAAATGAGCAGTTCTTC
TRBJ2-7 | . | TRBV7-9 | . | CASRGDRYEQYF | TGTGCCAGCCGCGGGGACCGGTACGAGCAGTACTTC
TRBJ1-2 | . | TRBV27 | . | CASSFGGSDGYTF | TGTGCCAGCAGTTTCGGGGGGAGCGATGGCTACACCTTC
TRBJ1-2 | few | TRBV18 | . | CASSPVSRLEGYTF | TGTGCCAGCTCCCCAGTGAGCAGGCTGGAAGGCTACACCTTC
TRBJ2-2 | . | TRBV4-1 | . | CASSQGRGQTGELFF | TGCGCCAGCAGCCAAGGGAGGGGGCAGACCGGGGAGCTGTTTTTT
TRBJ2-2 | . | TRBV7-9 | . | CASSQGRGWANTGELFF | TGTGCCAGCAGCCAAGGCAGGGGATGGGCGAACACCGGGGAGCTGTTTTTT
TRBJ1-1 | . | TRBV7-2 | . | CASSLYGGLDEAFF | TGTGCCAGCAGCTTATACGGGGGCCTCGATGAAGCTTTCTTT
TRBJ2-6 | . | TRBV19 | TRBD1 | CASSIGKQGFGANVLTF | TGTGCCAGTAGTATTGGCAAACAGGGGTTTGGGGCCAACGTCCTGACTTTC
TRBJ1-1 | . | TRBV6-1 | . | CASSEGRGPEAFF | TGTGCCAGTTCTGAGGGGCGCGGACCTGAAGCTTTCTTT
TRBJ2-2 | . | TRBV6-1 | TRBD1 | CASSGGQGGTGELFF | TGTGCCAGCAGTGGCGGACAGGGCGGCACCGGGGAGCTGTTTTTT
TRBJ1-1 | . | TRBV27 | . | CASSLSGGSEAFF | TGTGCCAGCAGTTTATCGGGCGGGTCTGAAGCTTTCTTT
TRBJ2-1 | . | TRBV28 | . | CASSSDRNSYNEQFF | TGTGCCAGCAGTTCTGACAGGAATTCCTACAATGAGCAGTTCTTC
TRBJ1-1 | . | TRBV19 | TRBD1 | CASRQGETEAFF | TGTGCCAGCAGACAGGGAGAGACTGAAGCTTTCTTT
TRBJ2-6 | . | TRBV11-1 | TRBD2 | CASSSPTSEAWGGANVLTF | TGTGCCAGCAGCTCCCCGACTAGCGAGGCCTGGGGAGGGGCCAACGTCCTGACTTTC
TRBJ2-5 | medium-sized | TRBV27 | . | CASSFNSREETQYF | TGTGCCAGCAGTTTCAATTCCCGGGAAGAGACCCAGTACTTC
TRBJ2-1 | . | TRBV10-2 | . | CASSEFRGANEQFF | TGCGCCAGCAGTGAGTTTCGTGGAGCCAATGAGCAGTTCTTC
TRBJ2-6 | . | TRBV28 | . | CAYSNVAVSGANVLTF | TGTGCCTACAGCAATGTTGCAGTCTCTGGGGCCAACGTCCTGACTTTC
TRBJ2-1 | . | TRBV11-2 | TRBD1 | CASSLWDSDNEQFF | TGTGCCAGCAGCTTATGGGACAGCGACAATGAGCAGTTCTTC
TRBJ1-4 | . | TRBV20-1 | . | CSVLNEKLFF | TGCAGTGTCCTTAATGAAAAACTGTTTTTT
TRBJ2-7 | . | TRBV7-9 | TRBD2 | CASSLTAGAGEQYF | TGTGCCAGCAGCTTAACGGCGGGAGCCGGTGAGCAGTACTTC
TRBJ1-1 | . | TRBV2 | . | CASSEIGVGVEAFF | TGTGCCAGCAGTGAGATCGGGGTTGGAGTAGAAGCTTTCTTT
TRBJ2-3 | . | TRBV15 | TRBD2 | CATSRSSGDFPSGTDTQYF | TGTGCCACCAGCAGGTCCAGCGGGGATTTTCCCTCGGGCACAGATACGCAGTATTTT
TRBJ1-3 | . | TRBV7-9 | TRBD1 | CASSLGTGGSGNTIYF | TGTGCCAGCAGCCTGGGGACAGGGGGCTCTGGAAACACCATATATTTT
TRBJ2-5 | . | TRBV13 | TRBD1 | CASSSGRTGGETQYF | TGTGCCAGCAGCTCTGGTCGGACAGGGGGAGAGACCCAGTACTTC
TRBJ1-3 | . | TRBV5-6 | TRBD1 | CASSLSRTGGSGNTIYF | TGTGCCAGCAGCTTGTCAAGGACAGGGGGCTCGGGAAACACCATATATTTT
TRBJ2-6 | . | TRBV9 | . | CASTQNPSDSGANVLTF | TGTGCCAGCACCCAGAACCCCTCGGACTCTGGGGCCAACGTCCTGACTTTC
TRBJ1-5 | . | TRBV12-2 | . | CASRKGAGIGNQPQHF | TGTGCAAGTCGCAAGGGGGCAGGGATCGGCAATCAGCCCCAGCATTTT
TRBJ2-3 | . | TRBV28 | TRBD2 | CASSTTSGIDDTQYF | TGTGCCAGCAGCACGACTAGCGGGATTGATGATACGCAGTATTTT
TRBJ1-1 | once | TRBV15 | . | CATSPIGTGTEAFF | TGTGCCACCAGCCCCATAGGGACGGGCACTGAAGCTTTCTTT
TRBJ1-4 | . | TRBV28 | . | CASGRQFNEKLFF | TGTGCCAGCGGGAGGCAGTTTAATGAAAAACTGTTTTTT
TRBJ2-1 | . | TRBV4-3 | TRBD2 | CASSQEAGGDYEQFF | TGCGCCAGCAGCCAAGAGGCGGGAGGTGACTATGAGCAGTTCTTC
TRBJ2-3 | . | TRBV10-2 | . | CASSESSLRATDTQYF | TGCGCCAGCAGTGAGTCATCCCTCAGGGCCACAGATACGCAGTATTTT
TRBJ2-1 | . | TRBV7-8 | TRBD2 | CASSLAQIAGAYNEQFF | TGTGCCAGCAGCTTGGCCCAAATAGCGGGGGCCTACAATGAGCAGTTCTTC
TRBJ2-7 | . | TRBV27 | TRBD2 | CASSYGTSGSTEQYF | TGTGCCAGCAGTTACGGGACTAGCGGGAGCACCGAGCAGTACTTC
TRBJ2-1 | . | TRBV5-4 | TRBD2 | CASSPWTSGDNEQFF | TGTGCCAGCAGCCCATGGACTAGCGGCGACAATGAGCAGTTCTTC
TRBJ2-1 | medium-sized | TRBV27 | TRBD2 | CASSPASGDYNEQFF | TGTGCCAGCAGTCCCGCTAGCGGAGACTACAATGAGCAGTTCTTC
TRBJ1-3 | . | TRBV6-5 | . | CASSDRSSGNTIYF | TGTGCCAGCAGCGACAGAAGCTCTGGAAACACCATATATTTT
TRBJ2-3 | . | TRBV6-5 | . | CASSYGGSRTDTQYF | TGTGCCAGCAGTTACGGAGGCTCGCGCACAGATACGCAGTATTTT
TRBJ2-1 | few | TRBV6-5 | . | CASSYQGPYNEQFF | TGTGCCAGCAGTTACCAGGGGCCTTACAATGAGCAGTTCTTC
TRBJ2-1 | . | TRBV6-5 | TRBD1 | CASIGQGNEQFF | TGTGCCAGCATTGGACAGGGCAATGAGCAGTTCTTC
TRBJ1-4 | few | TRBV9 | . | CASSVGLGDEKLFF | TGTGCCAGCAGCGTAGGTTTGGGGGATGAAAAACTGTTTTTT
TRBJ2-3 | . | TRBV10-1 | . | CASSEFLDGTDTQYF | TGCGCCAGCAGTGAATTTTTGGATGGCACAGATACGCAGTATTTT
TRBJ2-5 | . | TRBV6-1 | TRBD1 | CASRDPGGLETQYF | TGTGCCAGCAGAGATCCAGGGGGCTTGGAGACCCAGTACTTC
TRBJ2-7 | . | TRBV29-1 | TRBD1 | CSVGGQGPYEQYF | TGCAGCGTTGGGGGACAGGGTCCCTACGAGCAGTACTTC
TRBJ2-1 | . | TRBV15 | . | CATSRGQGANEQFF | TGTGCCACCAGCAGGGGTCAGGGTGCCAATGAGCAGTTCTTC
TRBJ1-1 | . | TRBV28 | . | CASSSISSVNTEAFF | TGTGCCAGCAGTTCGATTTCCAGTGTGAACACTGAAGCTTTCTTT
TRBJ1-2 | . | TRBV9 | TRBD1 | CASSLGQGVRGYTF | TGTGCCAGCAGCCTGGGACAGGGGGTCAGAGGCTACACCTTC
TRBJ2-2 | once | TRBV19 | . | CASSIDLGGSGGELFF | TGTGCCAGTAGTATAGATCTAGGCGGTAGTGGCGGGGAGCTGTTTTTT
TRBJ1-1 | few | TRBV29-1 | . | CSVEGDGTEAFF | TGCAGCGTTGAAGGGGATGGCACTGAAGCTTTCTTT
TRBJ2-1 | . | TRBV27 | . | CASSSLGRTGPNINEQFF | TGTGCCAGCAGTTCACTCGGCCGTACAGGTCCTAATATCAATGAGCAGTTCTTC
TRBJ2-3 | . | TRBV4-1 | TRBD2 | CASKSSAGERDTQYF | TGCGCCAGCAAATCTTCGGCGGGGGAGCGAGATACGCAGTATTTT
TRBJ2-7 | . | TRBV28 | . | CASSFGVEQYF | TGTGCCAGCAGTTTCGGGGTCGAGCAGTACTTC
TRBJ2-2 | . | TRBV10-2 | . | CASSLGTGELFF | TGCGCCAGCAGCTTGGGCACCGGGGAGCTGTTTTTT
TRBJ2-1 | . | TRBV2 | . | CASSSGRYNEQFF | TGTGCCAGCAGCTCAGGACGGTACAATGAGCAGTTCTTC
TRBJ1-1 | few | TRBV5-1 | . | CASSLGMGTEAFF | TGCGCCAGCAGCTTGGGGATGGGCACTGAAGCTTTCTTT